The T cell receptor (beta chain) under discussion was sequenced for a study of cytomegalovirus exposure and HLA in healthy donors. Primers included in the PCR were 60 Vbeta and 13 Jbeta primers. Clones were read by immunoSEQ multiplex PCR, and TCRdb kept only the in-frame ones, dropping some. This table holds 65,000 to 100,000 clones, about 76% found once. Study findings and constraints: Later analysis reportedly placed an Asian-associated ancestry cluster below the roughly 680-donor mean in N-insertions.

Trimming stripped 8 bases from V and 2 bases from J, with 16 bases between. CDR3 length: 15 residues. Germline CDR1 is MNHEY and CDR2 is SVGAGI. In the case of this clone: The antigen is undetermined.

Material: PBMCs. The chain carries TRBV6-5 and TRBJ2-1; perhaps TRBD1 as D (5 bases). The origin of this receptor is a woman in her thirties or forties in good health and CMV-seropositive. The CDR3 here is CASGSSGNPYNEQFF. CDR3 sequence (DNA): TGTGCCAGCGGATCTTCAGGGAATCCCTACAATGAGCAGTTCTTC.